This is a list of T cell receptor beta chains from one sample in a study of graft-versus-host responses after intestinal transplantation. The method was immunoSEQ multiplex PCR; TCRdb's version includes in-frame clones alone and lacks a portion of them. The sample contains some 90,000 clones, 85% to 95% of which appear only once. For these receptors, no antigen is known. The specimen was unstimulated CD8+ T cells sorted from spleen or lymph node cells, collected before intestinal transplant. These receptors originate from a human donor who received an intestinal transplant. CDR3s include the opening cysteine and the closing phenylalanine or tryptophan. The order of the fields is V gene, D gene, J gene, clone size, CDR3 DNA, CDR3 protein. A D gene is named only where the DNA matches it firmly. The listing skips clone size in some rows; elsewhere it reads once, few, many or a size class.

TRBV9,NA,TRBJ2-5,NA,TGTGCCAGCAGCGGCTCCGGGACTGCCCTCTCTGAGCAGTACTTC,CASSGSGTALSEQYF
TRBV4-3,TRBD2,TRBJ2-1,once,TGCGCCAGCAGCCAGCCGGGACTAACCGAAAATGAGCAGTTCTTC,CASSQPGLTENEQFF
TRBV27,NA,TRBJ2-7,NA,TGTGCCAGCAGTTTATCCCCGTTCTACGAGCAGTACTTC,CASSLSPFYEQYF
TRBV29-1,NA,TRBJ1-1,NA,TGCAGCGTTCCCGCAGGGGAGACTGAAGCTTTCTTT,CSVPAGETEAFF
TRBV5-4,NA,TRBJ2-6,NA,TGTGCCAGCAGCCGAATCGTACCAGACAAAAGTCGGGCCAACGTCCTGACTTTC,CASSRIVPDKSRANVLTF
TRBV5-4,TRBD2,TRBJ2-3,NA,TGTGCCAGCAGCTTGCCCCAGCGGGGATTCACAGATACGCAGTATTTT,CASSLPQRGFTDTQYF
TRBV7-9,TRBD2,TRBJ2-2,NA,TGTGCCAGCAGCTTCCCCCAGCGGGGGCCCAACACCGGGGAGCTGTTTTTT,CASSFPQRGPNTGELFF
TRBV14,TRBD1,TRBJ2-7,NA,TGTGCCAGCAGTCCGGACAGGGAATCCTACGAGCAGTACTTC,CASSPDRESYEQYF
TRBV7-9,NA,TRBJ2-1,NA,TGTGCCAGCAGCTTATCCCTACTCGATGAGCAGTTCTTC,CASSLSLLDEQFF
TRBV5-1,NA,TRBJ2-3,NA,TGCGCCAGCAGCTTGGACTACACTAGCACAGATACGCAGTATTTT,CASSLDYTSTDTQYF
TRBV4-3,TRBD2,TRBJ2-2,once,TGCGCCAGCAGCTTCGCGGGGGCCGGGGAGCTGTTTTTT,CASSFAGAGELFF
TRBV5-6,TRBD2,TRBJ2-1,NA,TGTGCCAGCAGCTGGAGACTAGCGGGGTCCTACAATGAGCAGTTCTTC,CASSWRLAGSYNEQFF
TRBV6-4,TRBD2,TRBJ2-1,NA,TGTGCCAGCAGTGGAGCTAGCGGGAGGAATGAGCAGTTCTTC,CASSGASGRNEQFF
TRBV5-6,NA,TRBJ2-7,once,TGTGCCAGCAGCTCGGGCTCGCCGGGAGACGAGCAGTACTTC,CASSSGSPGDEQYF
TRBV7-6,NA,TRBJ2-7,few,TGTGCCAGCAGCTGGACCTTTGGGGAGGACGAGCAGTACTTC,CASSWTFGEDEQYF
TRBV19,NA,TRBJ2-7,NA,TGTGCCAGTAGTAACTCCCTCTTCGAGCAGTACTTC,CASSNSLFEQYF
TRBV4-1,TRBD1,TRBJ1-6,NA,TGCGCCAGCAGCCAAGAGTCAGGGGGTAATTCACCCCTCCACTTT,CASSQESGGNSPLHF
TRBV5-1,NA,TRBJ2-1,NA,TGCGCCAGCAGCGGGAGCCATAGGGCCAATGAGCAGTTCTTC,CASSGSHRANEQFF
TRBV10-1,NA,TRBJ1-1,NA,TGCGCCAGCAGTGAGGACAGGTGGAACACTGAAGCTTTCTTT,CASSEDRWNTEAFF
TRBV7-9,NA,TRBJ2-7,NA,TGTGCCAGCAGCTTGACAGAATCCTACGAGCAGTACTTC,CASSLTESYEQYF
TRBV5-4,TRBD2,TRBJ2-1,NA,TGTGCCAGCAGCTTGGAAGCTAGCGGCCTGTTTAACAATGAGCAGTTCTTC,CASSLEASGLFNNEQFF
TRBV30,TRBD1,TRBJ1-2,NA,TGTGCCTGGAGCGTATTGACAGGGGCCTATGGCTACACCTTC,CAWSVLTGAYGYTF